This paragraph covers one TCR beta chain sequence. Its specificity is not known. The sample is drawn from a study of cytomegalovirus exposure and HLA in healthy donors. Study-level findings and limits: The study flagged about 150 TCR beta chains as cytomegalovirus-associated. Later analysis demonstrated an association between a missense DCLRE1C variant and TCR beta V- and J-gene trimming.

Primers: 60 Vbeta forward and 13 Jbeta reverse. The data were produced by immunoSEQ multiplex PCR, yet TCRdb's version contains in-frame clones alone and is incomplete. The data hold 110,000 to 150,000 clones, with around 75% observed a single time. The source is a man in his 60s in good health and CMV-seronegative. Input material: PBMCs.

The CDR3: CAIRGQSSSYEQYF. DNA for the CDR3: TGTGCCATCAGGGGACAGTCGAGCTCCTACGAGCAGTACTTC. This rearrangement joins TRBV10-3 to TRBJ2-7, with 7 bases aligning to TRBD1. The V gene end was trimmed by 6 bases and the J gene end by 0 bases; junction bases not matched to a gene: 5. In germline, CDR1 is ENHRY, CDR2 SYGVKD. This CDR3 region has 14 residues.